This record covers a single T cell receptor (beta chain). Its antigen remains unknown. These data originate in a study of neoadjuvant nivolumab and ipilimumab in lung cancer. Here immunoSEQ multiplex PCR was the method, and the copy in TCRdb shows in-frame clones only, minus some. This table holds under 4,000 clones, approximately 80% found once. Trimming at V came to 4 bases and at J to 4 bases, leaving 14 bases not matched to a gene. Germline CDR1 is ENHRY and CDR2 is SYGVKD. The CDR3 runs to 17 residues. General study points: Resected-tumor TCR richness correlated positively with pretherapy blood richness.

The sequence derives from an adult with non-small cell lung cancer. This rearrangement joins TRBV10-3 to TRBJ1-2; TRBD1 aligns across 8 bases. The sequencing here drew on peripheral blood, taken after neoadjuvant nivolumab, alone or with ipilimumab, at or shortly before surgery. CDR3 sequence reads: CAISATPTGEYFYGYTF. The CDR3 DNA reads TGTGCCATCAGTGCTACACCGACAGGGGAATACTTCTATGGCTACACCTTC.